Given below is one TCR beta chain in context. Its antigen is unidentified. From the germline J gene comes the end of the CDR3, since the read stops 3 residues before it. This sample stems from a study of Tregs in tolerant kidney transplant recipients. Notes on the study in general: Antigen-driven expansion was suggested because donor-specific Tregs expanded more than all Tregs in tolerant patients. This study did not directly address biological reproducibility.

Sequenced by immunoSEQ multiplex PCR; TCRdb stores in-frame clones only, minus some. With 23,000 or so clones in the sample, the ten largest clones hold about 4%. Germline CDR1 reads SQVTM; CDR2 reads ANQGSEA. This CDR3 is 13 amino acids long. V lost 5 bases to trimming and J lost 5 bases; unmatched junction nucleotides: 8. The nonmyeloablative bone marrow transplants came from related graft donors, with transient mixed chimerism. This receptor was taken from a human patient who received a combined kidney and bone marrow transplant. The T cells may come from the graft donor. Sequencing was performed on CD4+ T cells from blood (PBMCs), taken 6 months after the transplant. The V and J genes are TRBV29-1 and TRBJ1-2; 7 bases are shared with TRBD1. Incomplete CDR3 DNA: TGCAGCGTTATCGATGGGGACAGATATGGC. It encodes CSVIDGDRYG. The whole CDR3 is CSVIDGDRYGYTF. Filled out from reference TRBV29-1 and TRBJ1-2, the complete variable domain reads SAVISQKPSRDICQRGTSLTIQCQVDSQVTMMFWYRQQPGQSLTLIATANQGSEATYESGFVIDKFPISRPNLTFSTLTVSNMSPEDSSIYLCSVIDGDRYGYTFGSGTRLTVV.